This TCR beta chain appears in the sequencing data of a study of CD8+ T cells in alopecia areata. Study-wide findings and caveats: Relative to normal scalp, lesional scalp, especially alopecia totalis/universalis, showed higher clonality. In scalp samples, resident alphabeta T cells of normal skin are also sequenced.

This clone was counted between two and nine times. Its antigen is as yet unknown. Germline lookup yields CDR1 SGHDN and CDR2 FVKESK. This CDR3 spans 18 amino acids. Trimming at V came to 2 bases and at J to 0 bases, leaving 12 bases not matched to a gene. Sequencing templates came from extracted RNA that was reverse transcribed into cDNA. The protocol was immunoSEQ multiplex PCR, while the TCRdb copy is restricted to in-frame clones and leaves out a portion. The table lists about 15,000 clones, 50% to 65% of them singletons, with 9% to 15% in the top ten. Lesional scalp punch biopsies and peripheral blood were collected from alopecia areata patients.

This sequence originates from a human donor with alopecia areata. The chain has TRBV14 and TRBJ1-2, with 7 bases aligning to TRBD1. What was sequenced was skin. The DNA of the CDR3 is TGTGCCAGCAGCCAATCTAGCCGTGGACAGGATGCTAACTATGGCTACACCTTC. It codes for CASSQSSRGQDANYGYTF.